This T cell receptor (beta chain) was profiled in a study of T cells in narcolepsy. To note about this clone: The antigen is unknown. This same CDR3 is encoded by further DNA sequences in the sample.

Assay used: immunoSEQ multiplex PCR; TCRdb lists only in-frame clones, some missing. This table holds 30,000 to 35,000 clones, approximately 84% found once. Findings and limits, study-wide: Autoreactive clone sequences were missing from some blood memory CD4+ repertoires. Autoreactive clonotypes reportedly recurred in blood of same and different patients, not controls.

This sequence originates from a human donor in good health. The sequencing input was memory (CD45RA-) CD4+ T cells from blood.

CDR3 region: CASRESGSGNTIYF. For the CDR3, the DNA is TGTGCCAGCAGGGAATCTGGGTCCGGAAACACCATATATTTT. V usage is TRBV6-6 and J usage is TRBJ1-3, with unresolved D. CDR3 length: 14 residues. V was pared by 6 bases and J by 4 bases, with 13 bases between. Germline CDR1 reads MNHNY; CDR2 reads SVGAGI (reference sequence).